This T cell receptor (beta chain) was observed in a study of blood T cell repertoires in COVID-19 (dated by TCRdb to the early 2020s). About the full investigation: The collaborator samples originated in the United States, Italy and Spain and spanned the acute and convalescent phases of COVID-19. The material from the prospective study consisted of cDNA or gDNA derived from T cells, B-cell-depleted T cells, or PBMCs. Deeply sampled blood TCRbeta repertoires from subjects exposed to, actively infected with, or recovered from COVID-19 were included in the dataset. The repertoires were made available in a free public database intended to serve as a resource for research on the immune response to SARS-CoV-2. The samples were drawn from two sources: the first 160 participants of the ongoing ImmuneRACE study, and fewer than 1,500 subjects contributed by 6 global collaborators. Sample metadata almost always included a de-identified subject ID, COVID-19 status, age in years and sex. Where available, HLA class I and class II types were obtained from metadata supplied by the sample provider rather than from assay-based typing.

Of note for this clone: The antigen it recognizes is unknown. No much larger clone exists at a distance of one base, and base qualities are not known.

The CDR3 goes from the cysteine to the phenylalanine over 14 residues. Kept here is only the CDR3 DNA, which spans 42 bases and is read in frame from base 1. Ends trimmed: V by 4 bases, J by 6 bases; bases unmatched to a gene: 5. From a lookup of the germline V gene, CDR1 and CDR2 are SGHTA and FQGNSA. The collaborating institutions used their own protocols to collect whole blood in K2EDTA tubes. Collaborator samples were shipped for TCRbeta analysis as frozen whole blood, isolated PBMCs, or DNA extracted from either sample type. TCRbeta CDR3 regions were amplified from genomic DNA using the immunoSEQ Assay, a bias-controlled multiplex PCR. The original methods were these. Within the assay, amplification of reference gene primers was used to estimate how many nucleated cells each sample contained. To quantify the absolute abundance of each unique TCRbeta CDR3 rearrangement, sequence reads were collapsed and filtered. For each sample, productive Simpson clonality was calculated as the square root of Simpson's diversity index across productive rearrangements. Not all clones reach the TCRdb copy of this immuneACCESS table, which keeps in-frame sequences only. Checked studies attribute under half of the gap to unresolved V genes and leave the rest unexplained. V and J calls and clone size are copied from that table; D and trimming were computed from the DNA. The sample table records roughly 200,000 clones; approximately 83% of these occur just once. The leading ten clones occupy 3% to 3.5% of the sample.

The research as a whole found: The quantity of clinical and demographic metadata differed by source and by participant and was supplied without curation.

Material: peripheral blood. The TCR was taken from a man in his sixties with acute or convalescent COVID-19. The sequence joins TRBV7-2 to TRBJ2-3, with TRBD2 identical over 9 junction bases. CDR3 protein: CASSSGREGDTQYF. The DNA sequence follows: TGTGCCAGCAGCTCTGGGCGGGAGGGGGATACGCAGTATTTT.